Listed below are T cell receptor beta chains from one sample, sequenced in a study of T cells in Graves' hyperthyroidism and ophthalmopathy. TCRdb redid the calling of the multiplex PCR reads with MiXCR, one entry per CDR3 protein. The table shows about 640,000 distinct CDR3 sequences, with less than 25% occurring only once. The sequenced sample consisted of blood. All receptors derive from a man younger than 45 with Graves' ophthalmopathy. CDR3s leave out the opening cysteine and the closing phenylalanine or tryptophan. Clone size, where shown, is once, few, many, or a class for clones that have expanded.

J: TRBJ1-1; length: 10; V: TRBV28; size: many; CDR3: ASSLQGTEAF
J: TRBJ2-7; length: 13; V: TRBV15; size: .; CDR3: ATSRARTGLYEQY
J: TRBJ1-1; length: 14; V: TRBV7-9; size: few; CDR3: ASSYAIRDRDSEAF
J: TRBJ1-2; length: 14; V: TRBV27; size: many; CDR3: ASSFKGPGSSYGYT
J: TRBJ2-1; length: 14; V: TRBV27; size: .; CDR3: ASSYGQPQTDNEQF
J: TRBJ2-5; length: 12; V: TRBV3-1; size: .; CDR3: ASSQELGQETQY
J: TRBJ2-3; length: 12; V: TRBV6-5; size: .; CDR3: ASSYHDPGQGQY
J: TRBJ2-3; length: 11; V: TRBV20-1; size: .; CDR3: SGILARRDTQY
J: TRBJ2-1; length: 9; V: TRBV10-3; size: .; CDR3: AIGVTNEQF
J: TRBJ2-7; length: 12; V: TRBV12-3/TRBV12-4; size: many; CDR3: ASSLDLRIHEQY
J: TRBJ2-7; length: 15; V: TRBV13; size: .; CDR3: ASSSTGQGRSRYEQY
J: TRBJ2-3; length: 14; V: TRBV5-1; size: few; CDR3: ASSPPGLRNTDTQY
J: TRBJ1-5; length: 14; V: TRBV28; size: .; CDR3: ASSLYLLDTYQPQH
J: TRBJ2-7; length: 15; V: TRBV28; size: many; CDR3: ASSFGTSGLSSYEQY
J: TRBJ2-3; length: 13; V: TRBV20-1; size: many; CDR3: SAMRLAGEGGTQY
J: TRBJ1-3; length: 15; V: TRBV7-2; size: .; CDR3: ASSPRQGAYSGNTIY
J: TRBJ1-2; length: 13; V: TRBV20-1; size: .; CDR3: SARAAGGAGYGYT
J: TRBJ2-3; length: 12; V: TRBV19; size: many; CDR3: ASSMIRDADTQY
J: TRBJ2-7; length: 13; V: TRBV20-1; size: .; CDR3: SARDGISGSYEQY
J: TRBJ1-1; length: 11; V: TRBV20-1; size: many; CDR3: SAARVGGTEAF
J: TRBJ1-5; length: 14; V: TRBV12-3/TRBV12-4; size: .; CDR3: ASRKAGTGGIQPQH
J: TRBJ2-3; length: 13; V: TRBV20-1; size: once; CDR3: SAPRFGLSTDTQY
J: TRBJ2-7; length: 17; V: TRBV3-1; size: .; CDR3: ASSQDPTLPGLAGTEQY
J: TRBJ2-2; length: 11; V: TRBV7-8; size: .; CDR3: ASSKGQTGELF
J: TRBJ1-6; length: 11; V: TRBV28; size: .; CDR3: ASSSLRVSPLH
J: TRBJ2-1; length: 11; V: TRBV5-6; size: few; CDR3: ASSLGRDREQF
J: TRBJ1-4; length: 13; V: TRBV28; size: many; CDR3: ASSLPFPTNEKLF
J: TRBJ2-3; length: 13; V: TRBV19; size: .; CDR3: ASSIRAETRDTQY
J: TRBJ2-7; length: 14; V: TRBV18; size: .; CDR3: ASSLQTGPPYYEQY
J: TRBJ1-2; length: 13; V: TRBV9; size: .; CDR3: ASSASSQGLDGYT
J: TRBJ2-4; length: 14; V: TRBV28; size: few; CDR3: ASRPRGGGTKNIQY
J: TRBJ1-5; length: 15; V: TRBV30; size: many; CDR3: AWSVGRAAYSNQPQH
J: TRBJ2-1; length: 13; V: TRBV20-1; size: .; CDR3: SAGKAGGLHNEQF